This T cell receptor beta chain is from a study of blood T cells in healthy people across ages. The second PCR ran roughly 6 to 11 cycles with a sample-barcoded 5' primer and J-beta primers. TCRdb itself ran the 5' RACE reads through MiXCR, one entry per CDR3 protein. The sample has about 670,000 distinct CDR3 sequences; 45% to 60% are singletons. V was pared by 6 bases and J by 0 bases, with 16 bases between. Germline CDR1 reads SNHLY; CDR2 reads FYNNEI. The CDR3 consists of 16 residues. Staff drew roughly 10 milliliters of peripheral blood from each donor. This receptor was taken from a woman older than 75 in good health. This chain connects TRBV2 to TRBJ2-3; perhaps TRBD2 as D (6 bases). Sequenced sample: blood. In DNA, the CDR3 is TGTGCCAGCAGGCCACTAGCACCTCCTAGCACAGATACGCAGTATTTT. Amino acid sequence: CASRPLAPPSTDTQYF.